The present T cell receptor beta chain was sequenced within a study of blood T cell repertoires in COVID-19. Data came from immunoSEQ multiplex PCR; TCRdb stores just in-frame clones and leaves some out. The data contain 200,000 to 300,000 clones, approximately 86% of them seen just once; the ten biggest clones take up about 1.3%. The V gene end was trimmed by 5 bases and the J gene end by 7 bases; junction bases not matched to a gene: 9. CDR1 and CDR2 (germline): SGHVS, FNYEAQ. The CDR3 is made up of 16 amino acids. The sequence was obtained from a man older than 75 with acute or convalescent COVID-19. Sequences were obtained from peripheral blood. The gene calls are TRBV7-6 and TRBJ2-1, with 12 nucleotides matching TRBD2. The CDR3 coding sequence is TGTGCCAGCAGCCCAACGCTAGCGGGAGGGGGGAATGAGCAGTTCTTC. Its translation is CASSPTLAGGGNEQFF. The variable domain in full, completed from reference TRBV7-6 and TRBJ2-1, reads GAGVSQSPRYKVTKRGQDVALRCDPISGHVSLYWYRQALGQGPEFLTYFNYEAQQDKSGLPNDRFSAERPEGSISTLTIQRTEQRDSAMYRCASSPTLAGGGNEQFFGPGTRLTVL.